Listed below are T cell receptor beta chains from one sample, sequenced in a study of CD8+CD57+ T cells in acquired aplastic anemia. One entry per CDR3 protein, called by TCRdb with MiXCR from the reads. The table includes under 200,000 distinct CDR3 sequences, roughly 48% detected once. Sequencing input: sorted CD4+, CD8+, or CD8+CD57+ T cells (not recorded which) from PBMCs. The receptor source for this set is a human donor in good health. Each CDR3 is given with its conserved first and last residue. The D gene is left open where the match is weak. Clone size is stated in some rows and not others, as once, few, many or a class when expanded.

>.|TRBV2|.|TRBJ1-3
CASGNTGGVGNTIYF
TGTGCCAGCGGGAATACGGGGGGCGTTGGAAACACCATATATTTT
>.|TRBV7-2|once|TRBJ1-2
CASSPTRAYGYTF
TGTGCCAGCAGCCCCACAAGGGCCTATGGCTACACCTTC
>.|TRBV14|.|TRBJ2-7
CASSGAEQYF
TGTGCTTCATCCGGCGCCGAGCAGTACTTC
>.|TRBV19|many|TRBJ2-3
CASSETHQAQYF
TGTGCCAGTAGTGAAACCCACCAAGCGCAGTATTTT
>.|TRBV10-1|many|TRBJ1-2
CASSDGSYGYTF
TGCGCCAGCAGTGATGGGAGCTATGGCTACACCTTC
>TRBD2|TRBV11-2|.|TRBJ2-5
CASSLSGLAGLETQYF
TGTGCCAGCAGCTTAAGCGGACTAGCGGGACTGGAGACCCAGTACTTC
>.|TRBV10-3|many|TRBJ1-4
CAIRGQPTGKLFF
TGTGCCATCAGAGGACAGCCAACGGGAAAACTGTTTTTT
>TRBD1|TRBV6-1|.|TRBJ2-5
CASSPISAGGETQYF
TGTGCCAGCAGTCCCATAAGCGCAGGGGGAGAGACCCAGTACTTC
>TRBD1|TRBV3-1|.|TRBJ1-6
CASRHGTENNSPLHF
TGTGCCAGCAGGCACGGGACAGAAAATAATTCACCCCTCCACTTT
>.|TRBV11-2|.|TRBJ1-4
CASSFTGLWEKLFF
TGTGCCAGCAGCTTTACAGGGCTTTGGGAAAAACTGTTTTTT
>.|TRBV5-1|many|TRBJ2-7
CASKWGASTYKQYF
TGCGCCAGCAAATGGGGTGCCTCAACCTACAAGCAGTACTTC
>.|TRBV11-1|many|TRBJ2-2
CASSRYRPLETGELFF
TGTGCCAGCAGCCGGTACCGTCCTCTGGAAACCGGGGAGCTGTTTTTT
>.|TRBV10-3|.|TRBJ1-5
CAISWGEGGQPQHF
TGTGCCATCAGTTGGGGGGAGGGGGGTCAGCCCCAGCATTTT
>TRBD1|TRBV19|many|TRBJ1-4
CASGSGGSGEKLFF
TGTGCCAGTGGGTCAGGGGGGTCGGGTGAAAAACTGTTTTTT
>.|TRBV19|many|TRBJ2-1
CASTPRTGSSYNEQFF
TGTGCCAGTACCCCCCGGACGGGAAGCTCCTACAATGAGCAGTTCTTC
>.|TRBV5-1|once|TRBJ2-5
CASSVGAAWETQYF
TGCGCCAGCAGCGTGGGGGCCGCATGGGAGACCCAGTACTTC
>TRBD1|TRBV29-1|.|TRBJ2-1
CSAPGQGTNEQFF
TGCAGCGCTCCGGGACAGGGAACCAATGAGCAGTTCTTC
>.|TRBV25-1|few|TRBJ1-2
CASSEYWTNNGYTF
TGTGCCAGCAGTGAATATTGGACAAATAATGGCTACACCTTC
>.|TRBV5-5|many|TRBJ1-1
CASSLVGGWTEAFF
TGTGCCAGCAGCTTGGTAGGGGGTTGGACTGAAGCTTTCTTT
>.|TRBV19|.|TRBJ2-3
CASSITVSDTQYF
TGTGCCAGTAGTATTACAGTGTCAGATACGCAGTATTTT
>TRBD1|TRBV6-1|.|TRBJ2-7
CASSGDSLTYEQYF
TGTGCCAGCAGTGGGGACAGCTTGACCTACGAGCAGTACTTC
>TRBD1|TRBV20-1|.|TRBJ1-1
CSARDPLLGTGGLGTEAFF
TGCAGTGCTAGAGATCCCCTTTTAGGGACAGGGGGCTTGGGTACTGAAGCTTTCTTT
>TRBD1|TRBV24-1|.|TRBJ1-1
CATSDERTGEAFF
TGTGCCACCAGTGATGAGAGGACAGGGGAAGCTTTCTTT
>.|TRBV6-5|.|TRBJ1-2
CASSSWTVNYGYTF
TGTGCCAGCAGTTCTTGGACGGTCAACTATGGCTACACCTTC
>TRBD2|TRBV4-1|.|TRBJ2-7
CASSSLAGRGREQYF
TGCGCCAGCAGCTCACTAGCGGGAAGGGGGCGCGAGCAGTACTTC
>TRBD1|TRBV5-1|many|TRBJ1-1
CASSLIQGAAAFF
TGCGCCAGCAGCTTGATCCAGGGGGCGGCAGCTTTCTTT
>TRBD2|TRBV7-9|.|TRBJ2-7
CASSVLLAGVEQYF
TGTGCCAGCAGCGTACTCCTAGCGGGAGTTGAGCAGTACTTC
>TRBD2|TRBV7-2|.|TRBJ2-7
CASSPRWGGREQYF
TGTGCCAGCAGCCCGAGGTGGGGAGGGCGCGAGCAGTACTTC
>.|TRBV19|many|TRBJ2-3
CASRDRGADTQYF
TGTGCCAGTAGAGACCGAGGGGCAGATACGCAGTATTTT
>.|TRBV24-1|.|TRBJ2-1
CATSDPGTGDNEQFF
TGTGCCACCAGTGATCCCGGCACGGGGGACAATGAGCAGTTCTTC
>TRBD1|TRBV29-1|few|TRBJ2-7
CSVDSVEGQGSYEQYF
TGCAGCGTCGACAGCGTTGAAGGACAGGGTAGCTACGAGCAGTACTTC
>TRBD2|TRBV5-1|.|TRBJ2-2
CASSSSAGGITGELFF
TGCGCCAGCAGCTCGTCAGCGGGGGGTATCACCGGGGAGCTGTTTTTT
>TRBD2|TRBV20-1|many|TRBJ2-1
CSAQLAGSGQFF
TGCAGTGCCCAACTAGCGGGGAGTGGGCAGTTCTTC
>.|TRBV4-2|.|TRBJ1-3
CASSQDGGAGNTIYF
TGTGCCAGCAGCCAAGACGGGGGGGCTGGAAACACCATATATTTT
>TRBD2|TRBV2|.|TRBJ2-2
CASSETSGATGELFF
TGTGCCAGCAGTGAAACTAGCGGGGCCACCGGGGAGCTGTTTTTT
>.|TRBV2|.|TRBJ2-7
CASTIRGGYEQYF
TGTGCCAGCACAATCCGGGGCGGATACGAGCAGTACTTC
>.|TRBV9|few|TRBJ2-3
CASSVVAGRTDTQYF
TGTGCCAGCAGCGTAGTGGCGGGGCGCACAGATACGCAGTATTTT
>TRBD2|TRBV5-1|.|TRBJ2-1
CASRPGLGGSGEQFF
TGCGCCAGCAGGCCGGGACTAGGGGGGTCTGGTGAGCAGTTCTTC
>TRBD2|TRBV28|.|TRBJ2-1
CASSLSGVNEQFF
TGTGCCAGCAGTTTAAGCGGGGTCAATGAGCAGTTCTTC
>.|TRBV7-9|.|TRBJ1-2
CASRAQSEGYTF
TGTGCCAGTCGCGCACAATCGGAGGGCTACACCTTC
>TRBD2|TRBV20-1|.|TRBJ2-7
CSARALAGAPEQYF
TGCAGTGCTAGAGCGCTAGCGGGAGCCCCCGAGCAGTACTTC
>.|TRBV29-1|.|TRBJ2-1
CSVSQRNEQFF
TGCAGCGTCAGCCAGCGGAATGAGCAGTTCTTC
>.|TRBV7-9|few|TRBJ2-5
CASTPLKGETQYF
TGTGCCAGCACCCCTTTGAAGGGAGAGACCCAGTACTTC
>.|TRBV4-2|.|TRBJ2-7
CASSHRGGLDEQYF
TGTGCCAGCAGCCATAGGGGGGGCTTGGACGAGCAGTACTTC
>TRBD1|TRBV5-1|.|TRBJ2-7
CASSFSGGRYEQYF
TGCGCCAGCAGCTTCTCAGGGGGCCGCTACGAGCAGTACTTC
>.|TRBV9|.|TRBJ1-4
CASSVGVEEKLFF
TGTGCCAGCAGCGTAGGAGTGGAGGAAAAACTGTTTTTT
>.|TRBV2|.|TRBJ2-1
CASSRSGLSYNEQFF
TGTGCCAGCAGTAGAAGCGGGTTGTCCTACAATGAGCAGTTCTTC
>.|TRBV10-3|few|TRBJ1-5
CAISDRGDNQPQHF
TGTGCCATCAGTGACAGGGGTGACAATCAGCCCCAGCATTTT
>TRBD1|TRBV7-9|few|TRBJ2-2
CASWTGGGELFF
TGTGCCAGCTGGACAGGGGGCGGGGAGCTGTTTTTT
>.|TRBV6-4|.|TRBJ2-2
CASSDSVFANTGELFF
TGTGCCAGCAGTGACTCTGTCTTCGCGAACACCGGGGAGCTGTTTTTT
>TRBD1|TRBV6-4|.|TRBJ2-3
CASSAGGAEDTQYF
TGTGCCAGCAGTGCAGGGGGCGCAGAAGATACGCAGTATTTT
>.|TRBV13|many|TRBJ1-6
CASSLGDPAPLHF
TGTGCCAGCAGCTTAGGCGATCCGGCACCCCTCCACTTT
>.|TRBV15|.|TRBJ1-2
CATSRAALDYGYTF
TGTGCCACCAGCAGAGCGGCGCTGGACTATGGCTACACCTTC
>TRBD2|TRBV10-3|few|TRBJ2-3
CAISAKTSGSTDTQYF
TGTGCCATCAGTGCCAAGACTAGCGGGAGCACAGATACGCAGTATTTT
>.|TRBV20-1|few|TRBJ2-5
CSALVETQYF
TGCAGTGCGCTAGTGGAGACCCAGTACTTC